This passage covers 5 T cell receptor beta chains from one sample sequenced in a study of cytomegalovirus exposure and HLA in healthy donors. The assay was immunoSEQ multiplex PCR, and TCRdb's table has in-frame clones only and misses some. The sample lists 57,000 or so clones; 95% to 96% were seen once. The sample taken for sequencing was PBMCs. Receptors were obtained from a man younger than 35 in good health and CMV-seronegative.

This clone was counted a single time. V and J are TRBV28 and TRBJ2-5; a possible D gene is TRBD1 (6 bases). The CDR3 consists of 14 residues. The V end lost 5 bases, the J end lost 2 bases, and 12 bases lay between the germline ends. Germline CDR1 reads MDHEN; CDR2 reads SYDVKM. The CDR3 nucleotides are TGTGCCAGCAGTCTCACAGGGATTCAAGAGACCCAGTACTTC. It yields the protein CASSLTGIQETQYF.

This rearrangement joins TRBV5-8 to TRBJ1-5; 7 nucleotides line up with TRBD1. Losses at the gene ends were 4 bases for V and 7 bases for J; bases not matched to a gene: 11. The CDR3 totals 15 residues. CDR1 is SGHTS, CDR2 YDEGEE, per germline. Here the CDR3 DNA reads TGTGCCAGCAGCCTCACCCCGGACAGGAGACAGCCCCAGCATTTT. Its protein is CASSLTPDRRQPQHF.

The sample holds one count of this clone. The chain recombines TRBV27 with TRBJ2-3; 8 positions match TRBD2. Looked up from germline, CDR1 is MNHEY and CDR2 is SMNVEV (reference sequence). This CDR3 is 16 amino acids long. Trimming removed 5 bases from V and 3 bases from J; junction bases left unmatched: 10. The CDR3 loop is CASSGRLASETDTQYF. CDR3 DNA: TGTGCCAGCAGTGGGCGACTAGCGAGTGAAACAGATACGCAGTATTTT.

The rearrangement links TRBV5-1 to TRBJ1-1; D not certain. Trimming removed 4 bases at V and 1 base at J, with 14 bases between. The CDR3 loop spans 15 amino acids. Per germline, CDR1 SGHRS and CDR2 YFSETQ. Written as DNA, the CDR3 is TGCGCCAGCAGCACGGCGGGTCCGTCGAACACTGAAGCTTTCTTT. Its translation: CASSTAGPSNTEAFF. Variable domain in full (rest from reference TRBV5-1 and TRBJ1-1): KAGVTQTPRYLIKTRGQQVTLSCSPISGHRSVSWYQQTPGQGLQFLFEYFSETQRNKGNFPGRFSGRQFSNSRSEMNVSTLELGDSALYLCASSTAGPSNTEAFFGQGTRLTVV.

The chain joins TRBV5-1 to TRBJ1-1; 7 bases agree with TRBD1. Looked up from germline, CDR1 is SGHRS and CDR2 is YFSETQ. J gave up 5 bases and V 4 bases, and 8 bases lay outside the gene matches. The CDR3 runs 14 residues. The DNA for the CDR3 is TGCGCCAGCAGCGTACAGGGGTTGGGGACTGAAGCTTTCTTT. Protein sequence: CASSVQGLGTEAFF.